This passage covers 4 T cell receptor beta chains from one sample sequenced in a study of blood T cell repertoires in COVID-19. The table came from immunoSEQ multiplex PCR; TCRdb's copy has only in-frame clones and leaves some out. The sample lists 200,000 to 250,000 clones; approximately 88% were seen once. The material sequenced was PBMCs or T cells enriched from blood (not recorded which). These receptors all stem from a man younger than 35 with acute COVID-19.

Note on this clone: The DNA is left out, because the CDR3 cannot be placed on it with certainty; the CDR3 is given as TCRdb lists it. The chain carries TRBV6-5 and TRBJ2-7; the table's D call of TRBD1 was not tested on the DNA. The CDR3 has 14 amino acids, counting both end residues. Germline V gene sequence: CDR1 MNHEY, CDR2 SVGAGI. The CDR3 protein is CASSYFGQGSAEYF.

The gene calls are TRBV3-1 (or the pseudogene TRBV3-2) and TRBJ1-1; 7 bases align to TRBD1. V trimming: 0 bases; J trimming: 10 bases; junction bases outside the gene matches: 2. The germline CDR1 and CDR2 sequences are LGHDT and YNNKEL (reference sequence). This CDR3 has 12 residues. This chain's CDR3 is CASSQDRTGAFF. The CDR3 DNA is TGTGCCAGCAGCCAAGATAGGACAGGAGCTTTCTTT.

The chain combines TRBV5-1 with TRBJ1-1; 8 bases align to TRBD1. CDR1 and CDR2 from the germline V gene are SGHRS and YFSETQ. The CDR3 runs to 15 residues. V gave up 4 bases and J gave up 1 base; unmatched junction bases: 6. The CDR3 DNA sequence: TGCGCCAGCAGCCCACAGACAGGGGCGAACACTGAAGCTTTCTTT. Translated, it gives CASSPQTGANTEAFF.

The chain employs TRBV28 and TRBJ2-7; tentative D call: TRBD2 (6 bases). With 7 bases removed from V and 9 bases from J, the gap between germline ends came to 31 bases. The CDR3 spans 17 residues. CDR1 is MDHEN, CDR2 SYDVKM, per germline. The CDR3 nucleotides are TGTGCCAGCACCCCAGTGCCGGGCGGGGAGAAGGACCTGGGGCAGTACTTC. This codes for CASTPVPGGEKDLGQYF.